These T cell receptor beta chains were read from a single sample in a study of blood T cell repertoires in COVID-19. Profiled with immunoSEQ multiplex PCR; TCRdb holds only in-frame clones, not every one. The sample records tens of thousands of clones, over 75% being singletons. The source material was peripheral blood. Every receptor here comes from an older man in a cohort sampled during active COVID-19. The CDR3 runs from the conserved cysteine through the conserved F or W. The D gene is left open where the match is weak. The size of a clone is reported for some rows only, either as once, few or many, or as a class for expanded clones.

CDR3aa: CASSYQDRSTDTQYF
CDR3nt: TGTGCCAGCAGTTACCAGGACAGAAGCACAGATACGCAGTATTTT
j_gene: TRBJ2-3
v_gene: TRBV6-2/TRBV6-3
len: 15
abundance: NA
d_gene: NA

CDR3aa: CASSPPQGRDTEAFF
CDR3nt: TGTGCCAGCTCACCGCCACAGGGTCGTGACACTGAAGCTTTCTTT
j_gene: TRBJ1-1
v_gene: TRBV18
len: 15
abundance: NA
d_gene: NA

CDR3aa: CASIPSEGVSYEQYF
CDR3nt: TGTGCCAGCATCCCCTCCGAGGGAGTCTCCTACGAGCAGTACTTC
j_gene: TRBJ2-7
v_gene: TRBV28
len: 15
abundance: NA
d_gene: NA

CDR3aa: CASSAGLDNSPLHF
CDR3nt: TGTGCCAGCTCAGCAGGATTAGATAATTCACCCCTCCACTTT
j_gene: TRBJ1-6
v_gene: TRBV18
len: 14
abundance: NA
d_gene: NA

CDR3aa: CAIIAGRNEQFF
CDR3nt: TGCGCCATCATAGCGGGACGCAATGAGCAGTTCTTC
j_gene: TRBJ2-1
v_gene: TRBV10-1
len: 12
abundance: NA
d_gene: TRBD2

CDR3aa: CASSLPGTSGRVNEQFF
CDR3nt: TGTGCCAGCAGTTTACCTGGGACTAGCGGGAGAGTCAATGAGCAGTTCTTC
j_gene: TRBJ2-1
v_gene: TRBV28
len: 17
abundance: NA
d_gene: TRBD2

CDR3aa: CASSPRTGGKETEAFF
CDR3nt: TGTGCCAGCTCACCCAGGACCGGGGGAAAGGAGACTGAAGCTTTCTTT
j_gene: TRBJ1-1
v_gene: TRBV18
len: 16
abundance: NA
d_gene: NA

CDR3aa: CASSAGTGGNQPQHF
CDR3nt: TGCGCCAGCAGCGCCGGGACAGGGGGCAATCAGCCCCAGCATTTT
j_gene: TRBJ1-5
v_gene: TRBV5-1
len: 15
abundance: NA
d_gene: TRBD1

CDR3aa: CASSFPTGDVNTEAFF
CDR3nt: TGTGCCAGCAGCTTCCCGACAGGGGACGTGAACACTGAAGCTTTCTTT
j_gene: TRBJ1-1
v_gene: TRBV7-9
len: 16
abundance: NA
d_gene: TRBD1

CDR3aa: CASGLVGGGKNGYTF
CDR3nt: TGTGCTAGTGGTTTGGTGGGCGGGGGTAAGAATGGCTACACCTTC
j_gene: TRBJ1-2
v_gene: TRBV12-5
len: 15
abundance: NA
d_gene: NA

CDR3aa: CASSQGVASSLEQYF
CDR3nt: TGCGCCAGCAGCCAAGGGGTAGCGTCATCCCTCGAGCAGTACTTC
j_gene: TRBJ2-7
v_gene: TRBV4-1
len: 15
abundance: NA
d_gene: NA

CDR3aa: CASSPWTYNEQFF
CDR3nt: TGTGCCAGCTCACCATGGACTTACAATGAGCAGTTCTTC
j_gene: TRBJ2-1
v_gene: TRBV18
len: 13
abundance: NA
d_gene: NA

CDR3aa: CASQGYYGYTF
CDR3nt: TGTGCCAGCCAGGGTTACTATGGCTACACCTTC
j_gene: TRBJ1-2
v_gene: TRBV25-1
len: 11
abundance: NA
d_gene: NA

CDR3aa: CASSEGQGSSPLHF
CDR3nt: TGTGCCAGCAGTGAAGGACAGGGATCTTCACCCCTCCACTTT
j_gene: TRBJ1-6
v_gene: TRBV6-1
len: 14
abundance: NA
d_gene: TRBD1

CDR3aa: CASSMRPSISTEAFF
CDR3nt: TGTGCCAGTAGTATGAGGCCCAGTATCTCCACTGAAGCTTTCTTT
j_gene: TRBJ1-1
v_gene: TRBV19
len: 15
abundance: NA
d_gene: NA

CDR3aa: CASSTGTGTNTGELFF
CDR3nt: TGCGCCAGCAGCACAGGGACAGGGACTAACACCGGGGAGCTGTTTTTT
j_gene: TRBJ2-2
v_gene: TRBV5-1
len: 16
abundance: NA
d_gene: TRBD1

CDR3aa: CASSLRGTDQPQHF
CDR3nt: TGTGCCAGCAGCTTACGGGGGACAGATCAGCCCCAGCATTTT
j_gene: TRBJ1-5
v_gene: TRBV7-2
len: 14
abundance: NA
d_gene: TRBD1

CDR3aa: CASSLGGTRANEKLFF
CDR3nt: TGTGCCAGCAGCTTGGGGGGGACTCGGGCTAATGAAAAACTGTTTTTT
j_gene: TRBJ1-4
v_gene: TRBV5-5
len: 16
abundance: NA
d_gene: NA

CDR3aa: CASSQEGQVGNTIYF
CDR3nt: TGTGCCAGCAGCCAAGAGGGACAGGTTGGAAACACCATATATTTT
j_gene: TRBJ1-3
v_gene: TRBV3-1/TRBV3-2
len: 15
abundance: NA
d_gene: TRBD1

CDR3aa: CASSLAGTGVSGELFF
CDR3nt: TGTGCCAGCAGTTTAGCCGGGACAGGGGTCTCCGGGGAGCTGTTTTTT
j_gene: TRBJ2-2
v_gene: TRBV27
len: 16
abundance: NA
d_gene: TRBD1

CDR3aa: CASSIDRAGANVLTF
CDR3nt: TGTGCCAGTAGTATCGACAGAGCTGGGGCCAACGTCCTGACTTTC
j_gene: TRBJ2-6
v_gene: TRBV19
len: 15
abundance: NA
d_gene: NA

CDR3aa: CASSPRESYNEQFF
CDR3nt: TGTGCCAGCTCACCACGAGAATCCTACAATGAGCAGTTCTTC
j_gene: TRBJ2-1
v_gene: TRBV18
len: 14
abundance: NA
d_gene: NA

CDR3aa: CASSPDRGDTIYF
CDR3nt: TGCGCCAGCAGCCCGGACAGGGGTGACACCATATATTTT
j_gene: TRBJ1-3
v_gene: TRBV5-1
len: 13
abundance: NA
d_gene: TRBD1

CDR3aa: CASSYRGGQPQHF
CDR3nt: TGTGCCAGCAGTTACAGAGGAGGGCAGCCCCAGCATTTT
j_gene: TRBJ1-5
v_gene: TRBV27
len: 13
abundance: once
d_gene: NA

CDR3aa: CASSPSVGQNTGELFF
CDR3nt: TGTGCCAGCAGCCCCTCCGTGGGACAGAACACCGGGGAGCTGTTTTTT
j_gene: TRBJ2-2
v_gene: TRBV7-2
len: 16
abundance: NA
d_gene: NA

CDR3aa: CASSFRTNAHNEQFF
CDR3nt: TGTGCCAGCAGCTTCAGGACTAACGCACACAATGAGCAGTTCTTC
j_gene: TRBJ2-1
v_gene: TRBV7-9
len: 15
abundance: NA
d_gene: NA

CDR3aa: CASSPGLAGVTGELFF
CDR3nt: TGTGCCAGCAGCCCTGGACTAGCGGGAGTTACCGGGGAGCTGTTTTTT
j_gene: TRBJ2-2
v_gene: TRBV7-8
len: 16
abundance: NA
d_gene: TRBD2

CDR3aa: CASSPAFLAGVWNEQFF
CDR3nt: TGTGCCAGCAGTCCGGCCTTCCTAGCGGGAGTTTGGAATGAGCAGTTCTTC
j_gene: TRBJ2-1
v_gene: TRBV28
len: 17
abundance: NA
d_gene: TRBD2

CDR3aa: CASSMYGTGTSSGANVLTF
CDR3nt: TGTGCCAGTAGTATGTACGGGACAGGGACTAGCTCTGGGGCCAACGTCCTGACTTTC
j_gene: TRBJ2-6
v_gene: TRBV19
len: 19
abundance: once
d_gene: NA

CDR3aa: CAFLGWSSGDGYTF
CDR3nt: TGTGCCTTTCTTGGATGGAGTTCAGGGGATGGCTACACCTTC
j_gene: TRBJ1-2
v_gene: TRBV30
len: 14
abundance: NA
d_gene: NA

CDR3aa: CASSPSGTTSYEQYF
CDR3nt: TGTGCCAGCTCTCCATCAGGCACCACCTCCTACGAGCAGTACTTC
j_gene: TRBJ2-7
v_gene: TRBV18
len: 15
abundance: NA
d_gene: NA

CDR3aa: CASSSPGETASGYTF
CDR3nt: TGTGCCAGCAGTTCCCCGGGGGAGACGGCGAGTGGCTACACCTTC
j_gene: TRBJ1-2
v_gene: TRBV28
len: 15
abundance: NA
d_gene: NA

CDR3aa: CAISVELNYGYTF
CDR3nt: TGTGCCATCAGTGTTGAGTTAAACTATGGCTACACCTTC
j_gene: TRBJ1-2
v_gene: TRBV10-3
len: 13
abundance: once
d_gene: NA

CDR3aa: CASSRGQGNTDTQYF
CDR3nt: TGCGCCAGCAGCCGAGGACAGGGGAACACAGATACGCAGTATTTT
j_gene: TRBJ2-3
v_gene: TRBV4-1
len: 15
abundance: NA
d_gene: TRBD1

CDR3aa: CASSLPRLAGGNYNEQFF
CDR3nt: TGTGCCAGCAGCTTACCCCGACTAGCGGGAGGGAATTACAATGAGCAGTTCTTC
j_gene: TRBJ2-1
v_gene: TRBV28
len: 18
abundance: NA
d_gene: TRBD2

CDR3aa: CASSTYYEQYF
CDR3nt: TGTGCCAGCAGCACCTACTACGAGCAGTACTTC
j_gene: TRBJ2-7
v_gene: TRBV7-2
len: 11
abundance: NA
d_gene: NA

CDR3aa: CASSFRGRGGELFF
CDR3nt: TGTGCCAGCAGCTTCAGGGGGCGGGGCGGGGAGCTGTTTTTT
j_gene: TRBJ2-2
v_gene: TRBV5-4
len: 14
abundance: NA
d_gene: TRBD1

CDR3aa: CASSLIGGGRGTGELFF
CDR3nt: TGTGCCAGCAGCTTAATAGGCGGCGGGAGGGGCACCGGGGAGCTGTTTTTT
j_gene: TRBJ2-2
v_gene: TRBV11-2
len: 17
abundance: NA
d_gene: TRBD2

CDR3aa: CASSLRDRGGPGELFF
CDR3nt: TGTGCCAGTAGTCTCCGGGACAGGGGAGGGCCCGGGGAGCTGTTTTTT
j_gene: TRBJ2-2
v_gene: TRBV19
len: 16
abundance: NA
d_gene: TRBD1

CDR3aa: CASSFRMLAGGSYNEQFF
CDR3nt: TGTGCCAGCAGCTTTAGGATGCTAGCGGGAGGATCCTACAATGAGCAGTTCTTC
j_gene: TRBJ2-1
v_gene: TRBV11-2
len: 18
abundance: NA
d_gene: TRBD2

CDR3aa: CASSPRLAGGHEQFF
CDR3nt: TGTGCCAGCAGCCCCAGGCTAGCGGGAGGCCATGAGCAGTTCTTC
j_gene: TRBJ2-1
v_gene: TRBV7-6
len: 15
abundance: NA
d_gene: TRBD2

CDR3aa: CASSQPGQGRSETQYF
CDR3nt: TGTGCCAGCAGCCAACCGGGACAGGGTAGATCAGAGACCCAGTACTTC
j_gene: TRBJ2-5
v_gene: TRBV28
len: 16
abundance: NA
d_gene: TRBD1

CDR3aa: CASSLADRSYEQYF
CDR3nt: TGTGCCAGTAGCCTCGCGGACAGATCCTACGAGCAGTACTTC
j_gene: TRBJ2-7
v_gene: TRBV19
len: 14
abundance: NA
d_gene: NA

CDR3aa: CASFRGSPGYTF
CDR3nt: TGTGCCAGCTTCAGGGGCTCCCCTGGCTACACCTTC
j_gene: TRBJ1-2
v_gene: TRBV28
len: 12
abundance: NA
d_gene: NA

CDR3aa: CASSQYSYGLEAFF
CDR3nt: TGTGCCAGCAGCCAATATTCTTATGGCTTGGAAGCTTTCTTT
j_gene: TRBJ1-1
v_gene: TRBV3-1/TRBV3-2
len: 14
abundance: NA
d_gene: NA

CDR3aa: CASSPGGWEDTQYF
CDR3nt: TGTGCCAGCAGCCCGGGAGGTTGGGAAGATACGCAGTATTTT
j_gene: TRBJ2-3
v_gene: TRBV11-3
len: 14
abundance: NA
d_gene: TRBD2

CDR3aa: CASSRQGGEKLFF
CDR3nt: TGTGCCAGCAGCCGACAGGGTGGCGAAAAACTGTTTTTT
j_gene: TRBJ1-4
v_gene: TRBV11-2
len: 13
abundance: NA
d_gene: TRBD1

CDR3aa: CASSKGQGPYGYTF
CDR3nt: TGCGCCAGCAGCAAAGGACAGGGCCCCTATGGCTACACCTTC
j_gene: TRBJ1-2
v_gene: TRBV5-1
len: 14
abundance: few
d_gene: TRBD1

CDR3aa: CASTGGADEQFF
CDR3nt: TGTGCCAGCACCGGAGGAGCGGATGAGCAGTTCTTC
j_gene: TRBJ2-1
v_gene: TRBV2
len: 12
abundance: few
d_gene: NA

CDR3aa: CASSFRGRETQYF
CDR3nt: TGTGCCAGCAGCTTTCGCGGTAGGGAGACCCAGTACTTC
j_gene: TRBJ2-5
v_gene: TRBV7-3
len: 13
abundance: once
d_gene: NA

CDR3aa: CAISDRDEQYF
CDR3nt: TGTGCCATCAGTGACAGGGACGAGCAGTACTTC
j_gene: TRBJ2-7
v_gene: TRBV10-3
len: 11
abundance: NA
d_gene: NA

CDR3aa: CASSQEPTGLYGYTF
CDR3nt: TGCGCCAGCAGCCAAGAGCCAACAGGGCTCTATGGCTACACCTTC
j_gene: TRBJ1-2
v_gene: TRBV4-1
len: 15
abundance: NA
d_gene: NA

CDR3aa: CASSQALLAGGGAQYF
CDR3nt: TGTGCCAGCAGCCAGGCTCTGCTAGCGGGAGGGGGTGCCCAGTACTTC
j_gene: TRBJ2-5
v_gene: TRBV3-1/TRBV3-2
len: 16
abundance: NA
d_gene: TRBD2

CDR3aa: CASEQTGNYGYTF
CDR3nt: TGTGCCAGCGAACAAACAGGGAACTATGGCTACACCTTC
j_gene: TRBJ1-2
v_gene: TRBV19
len: 13
abundance: NA
d_gene: NA

CDR3aa: CASSPLAGGRTGELFF
CDR3nt: TGTGCCAGCAGCCCCTTAGCGGGAGGTCGCACCGGGGAGCTGTTTTTT
j_gene: TRBJ2-2
v_gene: TRBV7-9
len: 16
abundance: NA
d_gene: TRBD2

CDR3aa: CASSPGGGGYTF
CDR3nt: TGTGCCAGCAGCCCGGGAGGGGGTGGCTACACCTTC
j_gene: TRBJ1-2
v_gene: TRBV6-2/TRBV6-3
len: 12
abundance: NA
d_gene: NA

CDR3aa: CASSYRDYNEQFF
CDR3nt: TGCGCCAGCAGCTACCGGGACTACAATGAGCAGTTCTTC
j_gene: TRBJ2-1
v_gene: TRBV4-1
len: 13
abundance: NA
d_gene: NA

CDR3aa: CASSQEDRGRGYTF
CDR3nt: TGTGCCAGCAGCCAAGAGGACAGGGGACGTGGCTACACCTTC
j_gene: TRBJ1-2
v_gene: TRBV3-1/TRBV3-2
len: 14
abundance: NA
d_gene: TRBD1

CDR3aa: CATSDFAAGVHKQYF
CDR3nt: TGTGCCACCAGTGATTTTGCAGCGGGAGTACACAAGCAGTACTTC
j_gene: TRBJ2-7
v_gene: TRBV24-1
len: 15
abundance: NA
d_gene: TRBD2